This T cell receptor (beta chain) is from a study of cytomegalovirus exposure and HLA in healthy donors. Germline assignment: CDR1 SGDLS and CDR2 YYNGEE. The V end was cut by 0 bases, the J end by 0 bases, with 10 bases between. This CDR3 is 16 amino acids long. This PCR relied on a set of 60 Vbeta primers and 13 Jbeta primers. Assay: immunoSEQ multiplex PCR; the TCRdb copy retains only in-frame clones and omits some. Among more than 80,000 clones, approximately 75% were seen once, and the ten largest hold roughly 4.2%. Specimen: PBMCs. The TCR originated in a man aged 55-75 years in good health and CMV-seronegative. This chain connects TRBV9 to TRBJ2-1; weak D call: TRBD2 (7 bases). CDR3 DNA: TGTGCCAGCAGCGTAGAGGGGGGGCCCTCCTACAATGAGCAGTTCTTC. This sequence encodes CASSVEGGPSYNEQFF.